This T cell receptor (beta chain) was profiled in a study of CD8+CD57+ T cells in acquired aplastic anemia. The overall study: The average for DNA from sorted CD4+ and CD8+ cells was 3.2 ug.

Patients picked for sequencing had shown CD8+CD57+ cell expansion detected by flow cytometry. Each patient gave a blood sample that was collected before any therapy had been received. Germline assignment: CDR1 SGHNT and CDR2 YENEEA. This CDR3 is built from 15 residues. V was clipped by 0 bases and J by 0 bases, with 9 bases between them. Points on this clonotype: Its matching antigen is unknown.

Study results and limitations: The number of CD8+ CDR3 sequences shared by patients and controls was approximately 31. Patients did not significantly differ from controls in CD8+ Simpson's diversity.

According to the study, genomic DNA was the template for TCR beta VDJ and CDR3 profiling. From the reads, TCRdb called clonotypes with MiXCR, one entry per CDR3 protein. The data hold fewer than 300,000 distinct CDR3 sequences, with approximately 80% observed a single time. The source is a human donor with aplastic anemia. Sequencing was carried out using sorted CD4+, CD8+, or CD8+CD57+ T cells (not recorded which) from PBMCs. This rearrangement joins TRBV11-3 to TRBJ2-7; no definite D call. CDR3 DNA: TGTGCCAGCAGCTTAGATCTCACAGCCTCCTACGAGCAGTACGTC. It translates to CASSLDLTASYEQYV.